Presented here are 23 T cell receptor beta chains from one specimen sequenced in a study of OX40 agonist ivuxolimab in advanced cancers. The data were produced by immunoSEQ multiplex PCR, yet TCRdb's version contains in-frame clones alone and is incomplete. This table holds tens of thousands of clones, roughly 86% found once. Material: CD4+ or CD8+ T cells sorted from blood, obtained in a trial of the OX40 agonist ivuxolimab. The receptors were sampled from an adult with an advanced solid tumor such as melanoma, head and neck, liver or kidney cancer.

The V gene is TRBV6-6, the J gene TRBJ2-3; D gene unclear. The CDR3 extends over 14 amino acids. Looked up from germline, CDR1 is MNHNY and CDR2 is SVGAGI (reference sequence). Trimming shortened V by 6 bases and J by 0 bases, and 10 bases separated the two germline ends. The CDR3 coding sequence is TGTGCCAGCAGAGAAAGGGTTAGCACAGATACGCAGTATTTT. Its translation is CASRERVSTDTQYF.

The rearrangement joins TRBV4-3 to TRBJ2-2; maybe TRBD1 (6 bases). CDR3 length equals 15 residues. Trimming took 4 bases from V and 6 from J, leaving 15 bases between them. Per the germline V gene, CDR1 is LGHNA and CDR2 is YSLEER. The CDR3 loop is CASSPEGHVSGELFF. CDR3 nucleotide sequence: TGCGCCAGCAGCCCCGAGGGACATGTGTCCGGGGAGCTGTTTTTT.

The sample holds a few counts of this clone. The chain links TRBV19 to TRBJ2-7; possible D gene TRBD2, 7 bases. The length of the CDR3 is 15 residues. The germline V gene encodes CDR1 LNHDA and CDR2 SQIVND (reference sequence). Trimming took off 7 bases at V and 5 bases at J, with 21 bases between the two ends. The CDR3 sequence: CASTGPSGQNHEQYF. CDR3 nucleotide sequence: TGTGCCAGTACCGGCCCTAGCGGACAGAACCACGAGCAGTACTTC.

This sequence joins TRBV10-3 and TRBJ1-5, with a weak D call TRBD1 (5 bases). The germline V and J ends were trimmed by 3 bases and 8 bases, with 11 bases remaining between them. In germline, CDR1 is ENHRY, CDR2 SYGVKD. The CDR3 contains 13 residues. The CDR3 sequence is CAISDSGIEPQHF. The CDR3 nucleotides read TGTGCCATCAGTGACTCAGGGATCGAGCCCCAGCATTTT.

The sample holds a few counts of this clone. The J gene is TRBJ1-4, the V gene TRBV28; no firm D call. The CDR3 has 12 amino acids. Trimming pared 6 bases from V and 0 bases from J, leaving 2 bases between. Germline values: CDR1 MDHEN, CDR2 SYDVKM. The CDR3 sequence is CASRSTNEKLFF. The CDR3 coding sequence is TGTGCCAGCAGGTCAACTAATGAAAAACTGTTTTTT.

The chain combines TRBV28 with TRBJ2-1, with TRBD1 matching 9 bases. This CDR3 contains 16 residues. CDR1 is MDHEN, CDR2 SYDVKM, per germline. The J segment lost 4 bases and the V segment lost 4 bases, leaving 8 bases of the junction unmatched. The CDR3 DNA follows: TGTGCCAGCAGTTGGGACAGGGTACAGGTATACAATGAGCAGTTCTTC. It codes for CASSWDRVQVYNEQFF. The full variable domain, rest sourced from reference TRBV28 and TRBJ2-1, is DVKVTQSSRYLVKRTGEKVFLECVQDMDHENMFWYRQDPGLGLRLIYFSYDVKMKEKGDIPEGYSVSREKKERFSLILESASTNQTSMYLCASSWDRVQVYNEQFFGPGTRLTVL.

The V gene is TRBV6-1, the J gene TRBJ2-1; 9 bases are shared with TRBD2. CDR1 and CDR2 from the germline V gene are MNHNS and SASEGT. The V segment lost 7 bases and the J segment 6 bases; nucleotides outside the gene matches: 10. CDR3 length: 15 amino acids. The CDR3 spells CASIPRTSAINEQFF. CDR3 in DNA: TGTGCCAGCATCCCCAGGACTAGCGCGATCAATGAGCAGTTCTTC.

Judged by abundance, this clone is medium-sized. The chain is built from TRBV7-9 and TRBJ2-1, with 12 bases identical to TRBD2. The germline gives CDR1 SEHNR, CDR2 FQNEAQ (reference sequence). The CDR3 covers 13 residues. Trimming cost V 11 bases and J 3 bases; bases outside gene matches: 2. The CDR3 here is CAGGLAGYNEQFF. The CDR3 DNA reads as TGTGCCGGGGGACTAGCGGGCTACAATGAGCAGTTCTTC. The whole variable domain, filled in from reference TRBV7-9 and TRBJ2-1, reads DTGVSQNPRHKITKRGQNVTFRCDPISEHNRLYWYRQTLGQGPEFLTYFQNEAQLEKSRLLSDRFSAERPKGSFSTLEIQRTEQGDSAMYLCAGGLAGYNEQFFGPGTRLTVL.

This sequence joins TRBV5-4 and TRBJ2-2; TRBD1 matches at 7 bases. The CDR3 is 16 residues long. The ends lost 4 bases at V and 0 bases at J; junction bases unmatched: 6. CDR1 and CDR2 from the germline V gene are SGHNT and YYREEE (reference sequence). The CDR3 DNA reads TGTGCCAGCAGCGCTCGGGACAGCTCGAACACCGGGGAGCTGTTTTTT. Protein sequence: CASSARDSSNTGELFF.

In its sample, this clone was seen once. The J gene is TRBJ1-2, the V gene TRBV28; 9 bases agree with TRBD1. The CDR3 length is 15 residues. V lost 2 bases, J lost 4 bases, and 5 bases stayed unmatched. Germline CDR1 and CDR2: MDHEN and SYDVKM. As DNA, the CDR3 is TGTGCCAGCAGTTTACCAGGGACAGGGACCTATGGCTACACCTTC. Residues: CASSLPGTGTYGYTF.

V is TRBV5-1 and J is TRBJ1-2; D is perhaps TRBD1 (6 bases). This CDR3 spans 16 amino acids. Germline-derived CDR1 and CDR2 are SGHRS and YFSETQ. V lost 4 bases, J lost 4 bases, and 20 bases lay in between. CDR3 loop: CASSLTPGQSLYGYTF. In DNA, the CDR3 is TGCGCCAGCAGCCTAACGCCCGGACAGTCGCTCTATGGCTACACCTTC.

This clone was found once. Here the CDR3 reads CASSEGQGENEQFF. The CDR3 nucleotides read TGTGCCAGCAGTGAAGGGCAGGGAGAAAATGAGCAGTTCTTC. This rearrangement joins TRBV2 to TRBJ2-1, with D perhaps matching TRBD1 or TRBD2 (5 bases each). V was clipped by 1 base and J by 7 bases, with 11 bases between them. Germline CDR1 reads SNHLY; CDR2 reads FYNNEI. The CDR3 spans 14 residues.

The V call is TRBV7-2, the J call TRBJ1-2; 7 bases line up with TRBD1. V lost 5 bases, J lost 2 bases, and 2 bases stayed unmatched. The CDR3 is 13 residues long. The V gene's germline CDR1 is SGHTA and CDR2 FQGNSA. CDR3 coding DNA: TGTGCCAGCAGCCCGGACAGGAACTATGGCTACACCTTC. It encodes CASSPDRNYGYTF.

J is TRBJ2-4 and V is TRBV6-5; either TRBD1 or TRBD2 may supply D (5 bases each). Germline CDR1 MNHEY, CDR2 SVGAGI. The CDR3 runs to 16 residues. V shed 4 bases and J shed 0 bases, with 13 bases lying between them. CDR3 sequence: CASSWDPKVAKNIQYF. The CDR3 DNA sequence: TGTGCCAGCAGTTGGGACCCTAAGGTAGCCAAAAACATTCAGTACTTC.

CDR3 sequence reads: CASSPAGNGNTIYF. CDR3 sequence (DNA): TGTGCCAGCTCACCCGCGGGCAACGGAAACACCATATATTTT. The chain has TRBV18 and TRBJ1-3; no firm D call. The V end lost 3 bases, the J end lost 4 bases, and 10 bases lay between the germline ends. The CDR3 runs 14 residues. Germline V gives CDR1 KGHSH, CDR2 LQKENI.

This chain links TRBV25-1 with TRBJ1-2; maybe TRBD1 (6 bases). Germline V gene data show CDR1 as MGHDK and CDR2 as SYGVNS. Trimming removed 2 bases at V and 7 bases at J, with 17 bases between. The CDR3 is 15 residues long. CDR3 bases: TGTGCCAGCAGTGAAAACAGGGCGAACGTAGGTGGCTACACCTTC. Protein product: CASSENRANVGGYTF.

This clone has only one observation. This sequence joins TRBV5-5 and TRBJ2-1, with 7 positions matching TRBD2. The length of the CDR3 is 15 residues. V lost 0 bases and J lost 0; bases outside the gene matches: 0. Looked up from germline, CDR1 is SGHKS and CDR2 is YYEKEE (reference sequence). The CDR3 DNA follows: TGTGCCAGCAGCTTGGGCGGGAGCTCCTACAATGAGCAGTTCTTC. Amino acid sequence: CASSLGGSSYNEQFF.

J is TRBJ2-2 and V is TRBV28; TRBD1 might be the D (6 bases). The CDR3 is made up of 14 amino acids. The V gene lost 5 bases and the J gene lost 4 bases, with 11 bases spanning the gap. Germline V lookup: CDR1 MDHEN, CDR2 SYDVKM. In DNA form, the CDR3 reads TGTGCCAGCAGTATAGGGGGAGCCACCGGGGAGCTGTTTTTT. Protein product: CASSIGGATGELFF.

This chain connects TRBV10-1 to TRBJ2-1; D is perhaps TRBD1 or TRBD2 (7 bases each). CDR1 is WNHNN and CDR2 is SYGVQD in the germline V gene (reference sequence). Trimming removed 4 bases at V and 8 bases at J, with 15 bases between. The CDR3 length is 14 residues. The CDR3 loop is CASSAGGAGHEQFF. The CDR3 DNA reads TGCGCCAGCAGTGCAGGGGGGGCGGGTCATGAGCAGTTCTTC.

The CDR3 DNA follows: TGTGCCAGCAGTTTTTCACAGGGCCTAGGGCAGCCCCAGCATTTT. Residues: CASSFSQGLGQPQHF. V gene TRBV27 combines with J gene TRBJ1-5; D might be TRBD1 (6 bases). There are 15 residues in the CDR3. Between the trimmed V and J ends, which lost 3 bases and 7 bases, there was a span of 16 bases. Germline V gene data show CDR1 as MNHEY and CDR2 as SMNVEV (reference sequence).

The chain is built from TRBV11-2 and TRBJ2-1; 14 bases are shared with TRBD2. V shed 5 bases, J shed 7 bases, and the junction held 10 bases outside the gene matches. The CDR3 spans 17 residues. Per the germline V gene, CDR1 is SGHAT and CDR2 is FQNNGV. The CDR3 region is CASSIFPGLAGVNEQFF. In DNA form, the CDR3 reads TGTGCCAGCAGCATTTTCCCGGGACTAGCGGGAGTAAATGAGCAGTTCTTC.

CDR3 coding DNA: TGCGCCAGCTCGCGGGGACCAGACCGTAGCGACGAGCAGTACTTC. It translates to CASSRGPDRSDEQYF. This rearrangement joins TRBV5-1 to TRBJ2-7, with a weak D call TRBD2 (6 bases). V was cut by 7 bases and J by 5 bases, with 22 bases left in between. Germline V gene data show CDR1 as SGHRS and CDR2 as YFSETQ. CDR3 length equals 15 residues.

This clone was found once. V is TRBV5-1 and J is TRBJ2-2; D not resolved. V gave up 6 bases and J gave up 3 bases, with 12 bases separating them. Germline loops: CDR1 SGHRS, CDR2 YFSETQ. The CDR3 loop spans 14 amino acids. The CDR3 loop reads CASNFDGDTGELFF. CDR3 sequence (DNA): TGCGCCAGCAACTTTGACGGAGACACCGGGGAGCTGTTTTTT.